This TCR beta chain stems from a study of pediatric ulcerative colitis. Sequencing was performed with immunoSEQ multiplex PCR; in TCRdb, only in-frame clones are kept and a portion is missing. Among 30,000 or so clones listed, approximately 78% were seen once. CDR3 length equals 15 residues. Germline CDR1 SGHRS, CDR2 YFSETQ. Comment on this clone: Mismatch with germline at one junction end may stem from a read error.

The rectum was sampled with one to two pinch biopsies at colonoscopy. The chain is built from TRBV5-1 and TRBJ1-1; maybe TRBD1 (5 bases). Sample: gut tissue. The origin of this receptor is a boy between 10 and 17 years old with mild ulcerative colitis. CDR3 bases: TGCGCCAGCACCTTGGGGCGGGACCTGAACACTGAAGCTTTCTTT. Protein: CASTLGRDLNTEAFF. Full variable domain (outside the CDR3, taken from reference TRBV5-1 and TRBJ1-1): KAGVTQTPRYLIKTRGQQVTLSCSPISGHRSVSWYQQTPGQGLQFLFEYFSETQRNKGNFPGRFSGRQFSNSRSEMNVSTLELGDSALYLCASTLGRDLNTEAFFGQGTRLTVV.